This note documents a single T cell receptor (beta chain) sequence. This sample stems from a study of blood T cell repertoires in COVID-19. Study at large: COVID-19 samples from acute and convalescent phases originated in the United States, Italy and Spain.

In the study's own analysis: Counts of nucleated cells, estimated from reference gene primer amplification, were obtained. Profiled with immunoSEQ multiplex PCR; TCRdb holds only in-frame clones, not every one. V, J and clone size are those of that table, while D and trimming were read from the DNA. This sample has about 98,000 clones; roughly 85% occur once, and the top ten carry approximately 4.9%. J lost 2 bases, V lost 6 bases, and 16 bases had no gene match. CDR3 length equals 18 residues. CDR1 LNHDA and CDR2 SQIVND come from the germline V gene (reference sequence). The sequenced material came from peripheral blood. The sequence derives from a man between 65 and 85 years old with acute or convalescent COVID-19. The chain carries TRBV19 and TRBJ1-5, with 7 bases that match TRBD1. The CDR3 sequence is CASSSTGLIISGNQPQHF. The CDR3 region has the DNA TGTGCCAGTAGCTCGACAGGGCTTATCATCAGTGGCAATCAGCCCCAGCATTTT.